This T cell receptor (beta chain) appears in the sequencing data of a study of technical replicates of blood from a few donors. Repertoires were generated with immunoSEQ multiplex PCR, while TCRdb's copy carries only in-frame clones and drops some. The sample lists under 90,000 clones, 94% occurring once. The trim removed 6 bases at V and 5 bases at J, leaving 5 bases unmatched. The CDR3 is 13 residues long. Germline V gives CDR1 SGHRS, CDR2 YFSETQ. Material for sequencing was T cells isolated from PBMCs. J is TRBJ2-5 and V is TRBV5-1, with TRBD2 matching 9 bases. This sequence was found in a human donor in good health. CDR3 bases: TGCGCCAGCATAGCGGGAGTAGGGGAGACCCAGTACTTC. Encoded protein: CASIAGVGETQYF.